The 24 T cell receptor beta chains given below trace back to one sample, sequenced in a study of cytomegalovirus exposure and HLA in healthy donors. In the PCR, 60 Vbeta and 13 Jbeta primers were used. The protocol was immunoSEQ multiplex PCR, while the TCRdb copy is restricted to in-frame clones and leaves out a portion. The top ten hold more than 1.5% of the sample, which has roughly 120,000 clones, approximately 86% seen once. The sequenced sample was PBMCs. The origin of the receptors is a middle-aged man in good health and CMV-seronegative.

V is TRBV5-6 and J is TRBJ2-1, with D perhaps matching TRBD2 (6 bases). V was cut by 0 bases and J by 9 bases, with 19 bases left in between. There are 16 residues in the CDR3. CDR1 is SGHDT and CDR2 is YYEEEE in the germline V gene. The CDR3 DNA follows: TGTGCCAGCAGCTTGGCCCCGACTAGTTCACGGATTGAGCAGTTCTTC. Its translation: CASSLAPTSSRIEQFF.

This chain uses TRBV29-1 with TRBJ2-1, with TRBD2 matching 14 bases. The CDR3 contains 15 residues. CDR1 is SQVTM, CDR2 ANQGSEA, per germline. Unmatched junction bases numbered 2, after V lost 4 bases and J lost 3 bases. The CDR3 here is CSVGTSGGSYNEQFF. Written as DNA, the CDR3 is TGCAGCGTTGGGACTAGCGGGGGGAGCTACAATGAGCAGTTCTTC.

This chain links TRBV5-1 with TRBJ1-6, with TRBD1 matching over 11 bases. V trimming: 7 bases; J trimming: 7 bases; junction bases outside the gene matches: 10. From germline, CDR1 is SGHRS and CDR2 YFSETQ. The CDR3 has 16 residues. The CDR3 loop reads CASGWTGGAENSPLHF. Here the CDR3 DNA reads TGCGCCAGCGGCTGGACAGGGGGCGCCGAGAATTCACCCCTCCACTTT.

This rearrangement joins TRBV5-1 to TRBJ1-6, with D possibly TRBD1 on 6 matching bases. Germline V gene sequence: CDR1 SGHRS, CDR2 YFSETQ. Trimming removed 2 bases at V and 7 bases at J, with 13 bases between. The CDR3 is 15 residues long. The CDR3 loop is CASSLSTGANSPLHF. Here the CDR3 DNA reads TGCGCCAGCAGCTTATCGACAGGAGCAAATTCACCCCTCCACTTT.

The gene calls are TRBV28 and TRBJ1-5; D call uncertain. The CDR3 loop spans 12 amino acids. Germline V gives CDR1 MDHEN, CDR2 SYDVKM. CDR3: CAIWSYAQPQHF. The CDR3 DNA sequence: TGTGCGATTTGGAGTTATGCTCAGCCCCAGCATTTT.

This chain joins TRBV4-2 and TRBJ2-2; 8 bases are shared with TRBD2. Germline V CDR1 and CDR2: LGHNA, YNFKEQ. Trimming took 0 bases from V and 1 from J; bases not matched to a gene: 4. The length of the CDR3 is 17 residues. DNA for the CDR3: TGTGCCAGCAGCCAAGATCGCCTAGCGGGGAACACCGGGGAGCTGTTTTTT. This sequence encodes CASSQDRLAGNTGELFF.

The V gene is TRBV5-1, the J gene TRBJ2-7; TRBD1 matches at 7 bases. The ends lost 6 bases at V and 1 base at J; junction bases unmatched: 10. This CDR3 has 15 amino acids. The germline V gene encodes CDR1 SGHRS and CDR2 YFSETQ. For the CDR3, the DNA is TGCGCCAGCAAAATTCAGGAGACAGGGTCCTACGAGCAGTACTTC. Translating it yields CASKIQETGSYEQYF.

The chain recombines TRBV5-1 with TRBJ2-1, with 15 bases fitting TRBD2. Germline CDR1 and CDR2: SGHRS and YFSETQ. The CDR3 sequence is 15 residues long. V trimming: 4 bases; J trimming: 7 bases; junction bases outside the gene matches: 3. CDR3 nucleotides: TGCGCCAGCAGCCCCGGGACTAGCGGGGGGAATGAGCAGTTCTTC. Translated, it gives CASSPGTSGGNEQFF.

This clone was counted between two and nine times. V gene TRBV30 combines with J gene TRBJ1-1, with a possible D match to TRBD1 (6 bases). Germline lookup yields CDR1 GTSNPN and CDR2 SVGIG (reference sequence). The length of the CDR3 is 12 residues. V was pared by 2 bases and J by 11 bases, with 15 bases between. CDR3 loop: CAWSPTGTLAFF. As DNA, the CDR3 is TGTGCCTGGAGTCCGACCGGGACACTTGCTTTCTTT.

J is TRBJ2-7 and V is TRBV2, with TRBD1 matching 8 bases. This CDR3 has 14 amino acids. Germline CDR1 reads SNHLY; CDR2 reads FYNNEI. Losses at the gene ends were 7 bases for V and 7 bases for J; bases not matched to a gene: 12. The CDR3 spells CASNGQGRIGEQYF. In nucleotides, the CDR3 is TGTGCCAGCAACGGACAGGGAAGGATAGGTGAGCAGTACTTC.

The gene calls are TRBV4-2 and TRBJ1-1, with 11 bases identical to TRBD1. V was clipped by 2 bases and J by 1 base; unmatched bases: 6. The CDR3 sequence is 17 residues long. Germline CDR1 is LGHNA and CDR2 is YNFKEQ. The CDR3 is CASSQPGQGAENTEAFF. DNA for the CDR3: TGTGCCAGCAGCCAACCCGGACAGGGGGCCGAGAACACTGAAGCTTTCTTT.

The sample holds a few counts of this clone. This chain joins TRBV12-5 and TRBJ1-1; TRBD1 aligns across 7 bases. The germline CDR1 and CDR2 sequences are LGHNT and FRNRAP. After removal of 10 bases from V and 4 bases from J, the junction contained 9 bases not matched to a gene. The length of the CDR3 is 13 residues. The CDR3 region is CATLQGSGTEAFF. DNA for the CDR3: TGTGCTACCTTACAGGGGAGCGGCACTGAAGCTTTCTTT.

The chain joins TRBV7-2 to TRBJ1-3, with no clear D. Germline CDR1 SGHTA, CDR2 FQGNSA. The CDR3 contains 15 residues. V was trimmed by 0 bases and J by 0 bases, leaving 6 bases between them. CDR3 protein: CASSLAAFSGNTIYF. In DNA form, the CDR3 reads TGTGCCAGCAGCTTAGCAGCCTTCTCTGGAAACACCATATATTTT.

This CDR3 is CASSEGVHRGGELFF. Written as DNA, the CDR3 is TGTGCCAGCAGTGAAGGAGTCCATCGGGGCGGGGAGCTGTTTTTT. This chain connects TRBV2 to TRBJ2-2, with a tentative D call TRBD2 (5 bases). This CDR3 is 15 amino acids long. Germline CDR1 reads SNHLY; CDR2 reads FYNNEI. V shed 1 base and J shed 7 bases, with 13 bases lying between them. Looking up the rest from reference TRBV2 and TRBJ2-2 gives the full variable domain: EPEVTQTPSHQVTQMGQEVILRCVPISNHLYFYWYRQILGQKVEFLVSFYNNEISEKSEIFDDQFSVERPDGSNFTLKIRSTKLEDSAMYFCASSEGVHRGGELFFGEGSRLTVL.

CDR3 residues: CAISVSTGGNQPQHF. The CDR3 coding sequence is TGTGCCATCAGTGTTTCGACAGGGGGGAATCAGCCCCAGCATTTT. V usage is TRBV10-3 and J usage is TRBJ1-5; 9 positions agree with TRBD1. Germline-derived CDR1 and CDR2 are ENHRY and SYGVKD. V was clipped by 4 bases and J by 4 bases; unmatched bases: 5. CDR3 length: 15 amino acids.

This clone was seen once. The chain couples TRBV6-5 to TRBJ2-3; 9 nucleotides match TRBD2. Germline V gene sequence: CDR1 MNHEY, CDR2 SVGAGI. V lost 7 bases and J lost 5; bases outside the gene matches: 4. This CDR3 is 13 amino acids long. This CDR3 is CASKAGGLDTQYF. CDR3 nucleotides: TGTGCCAGCAAAGCGGGGGGTTTAGATACGCAGTATTTT.

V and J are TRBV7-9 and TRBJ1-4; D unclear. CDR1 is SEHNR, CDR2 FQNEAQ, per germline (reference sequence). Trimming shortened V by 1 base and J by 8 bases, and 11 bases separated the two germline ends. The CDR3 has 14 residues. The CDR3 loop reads CASSLDVLREKLFF. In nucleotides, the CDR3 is TGTGCCAGCAGCTTAGACGTCCTCCGGGAAAAACTGTTTTTT.

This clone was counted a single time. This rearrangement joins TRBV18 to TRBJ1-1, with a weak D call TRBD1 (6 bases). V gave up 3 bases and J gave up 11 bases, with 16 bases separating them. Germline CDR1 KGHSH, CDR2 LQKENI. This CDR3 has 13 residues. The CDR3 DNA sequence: TGTGCCAGCTCACCCACCGAGGGGGTGGGCGCTTTCTTT. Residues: CASSPTEGVGAFF.

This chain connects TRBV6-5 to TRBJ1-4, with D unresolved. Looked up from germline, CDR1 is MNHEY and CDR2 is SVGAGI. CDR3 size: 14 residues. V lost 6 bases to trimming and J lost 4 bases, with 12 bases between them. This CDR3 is CASRSGILNEKLFF. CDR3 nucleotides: TGTGCCAGCAGGTCCGGGATCCTTAATGAAAAACTGTTTTTT.

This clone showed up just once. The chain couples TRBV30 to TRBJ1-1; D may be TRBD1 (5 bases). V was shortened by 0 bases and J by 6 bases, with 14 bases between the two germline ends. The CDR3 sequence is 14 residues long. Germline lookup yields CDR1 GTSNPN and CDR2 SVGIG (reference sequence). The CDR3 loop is CAWSVRGGGAEAFF. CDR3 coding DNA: TGTGCCTGGAGTGTAAGGGGTGGGGGGGCTGAAGCTTTCTTT.

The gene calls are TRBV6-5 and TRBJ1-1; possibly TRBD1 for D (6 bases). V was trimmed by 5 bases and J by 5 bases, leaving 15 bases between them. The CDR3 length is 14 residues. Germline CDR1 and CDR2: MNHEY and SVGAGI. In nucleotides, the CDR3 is TGTGCCAGCAGTCTTTATCAGGGGAAAACTGAAGCTTTCTTT. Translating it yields CASSLYQGKTEAFF.

The CDR3 is CSGGTGEETQYF. The CDR3 bases are TGCAGCGGGGGGACAGGAGAAGAGACCCAGTACTTC. This rearrangement joins TRBV29-1 to TRBJ2-5, with 8 bases lining up with TRBD1. Per germline, CDR1 SQVTM and CDR2 ANQGSEA. The CDR3 sequence is 12 residues long. The trim removed 7 bases at V and 3 bases at J, leaving 4 bases unmatched.

DNA for the CDR3: TGCGCCAGCAGCCAAGATCGGACGGGACTGCGAAGCTACGAGCAGTACTTC. Its protein product is CASSQDRTGLRSYEQYF. This chain uses TRBV4-1 with TRBJ2-7, with D perhaps matching TRBD2 (6 bases). The V gene lost 0 bases and the J gene lost 3 bases, with 18 bases spanning the gap. This CDR3 is built from 17 residues. Germline V gene sequence: CDR1 MGHRA, CDR2 YSYEKL.

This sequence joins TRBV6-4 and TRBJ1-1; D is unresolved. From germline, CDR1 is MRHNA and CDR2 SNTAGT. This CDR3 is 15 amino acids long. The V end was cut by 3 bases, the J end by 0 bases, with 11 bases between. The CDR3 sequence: CASSESGRLNTEAFF. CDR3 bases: TGTGCCAGCAGTGAATCCGGGAGACTGAACACTGAAGCTTTCTTT.